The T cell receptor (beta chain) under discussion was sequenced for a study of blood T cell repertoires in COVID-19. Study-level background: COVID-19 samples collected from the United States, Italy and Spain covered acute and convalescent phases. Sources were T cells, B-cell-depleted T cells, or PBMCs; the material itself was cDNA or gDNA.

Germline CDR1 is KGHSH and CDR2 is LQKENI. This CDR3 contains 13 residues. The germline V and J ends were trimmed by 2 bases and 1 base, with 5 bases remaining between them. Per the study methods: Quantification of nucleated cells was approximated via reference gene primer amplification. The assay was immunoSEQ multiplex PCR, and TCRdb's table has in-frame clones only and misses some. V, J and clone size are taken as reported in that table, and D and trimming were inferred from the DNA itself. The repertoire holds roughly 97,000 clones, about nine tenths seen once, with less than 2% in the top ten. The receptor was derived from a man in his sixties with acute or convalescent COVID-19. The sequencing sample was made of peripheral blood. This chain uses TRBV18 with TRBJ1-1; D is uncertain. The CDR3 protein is CASSPSENTEAFF. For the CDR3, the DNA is TGTGCCAGCTCACCAAGCGAGAACACTGAAGCTTTCTTT. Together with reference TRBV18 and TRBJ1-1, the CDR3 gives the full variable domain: NAGVMQNPRHLVRRRGQEARLRCSPMKGHSHVYWYRQLPEEGLKFMVYLQKENIIDESGMPKERFSAEFPKEGPSILRIQQVVRGDSAAYFCASSPSENTEAFFGQGTRLTVV.